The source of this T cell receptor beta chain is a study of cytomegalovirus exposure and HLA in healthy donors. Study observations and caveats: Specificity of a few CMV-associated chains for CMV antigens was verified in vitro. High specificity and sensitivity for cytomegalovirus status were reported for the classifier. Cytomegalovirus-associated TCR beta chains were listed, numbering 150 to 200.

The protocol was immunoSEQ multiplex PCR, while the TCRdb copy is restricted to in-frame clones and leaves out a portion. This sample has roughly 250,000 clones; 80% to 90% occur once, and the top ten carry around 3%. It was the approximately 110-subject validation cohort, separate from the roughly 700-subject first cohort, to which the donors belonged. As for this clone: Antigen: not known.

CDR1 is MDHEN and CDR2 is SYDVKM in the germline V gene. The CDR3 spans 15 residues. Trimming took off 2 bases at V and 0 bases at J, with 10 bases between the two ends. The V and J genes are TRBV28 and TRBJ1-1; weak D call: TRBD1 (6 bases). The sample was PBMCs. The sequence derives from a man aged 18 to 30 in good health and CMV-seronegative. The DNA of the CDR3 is TGTGCCAGCAGTTTAGGAGGACAGATGAACACTGAAGCTTTCTTT. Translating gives CASSLGGQMNTEAFF.